The clone carrying this TCR beta chain was counted between two and nine times. The CD8+CD4-CCR7+CD45RA+ phenotype defined the sorted naive CD8 T cells. This CDR3 is 15 amino acids long. The V gene's germline CDR1 is LGHDT and CDR2 YNNKEL (reference sequence). The V gene end was trimmed by 6 bases and the J gene end by 1 base; junction bases not matched to a gene: 7. The data derive from a study of molecular identifiers for immune sequencing clone quantification. Looking at the study overall: In replicates, RNA from 20,000 or 100,000 naive CD8 cells was divided five ways and four parts were sequenced.

Bulk TCR libraries were made with methods that had been previously described and with listed TCR primers. TCRdb called the PCR reads again in MiXCR, with one record for every CDR3 protein. The sample yields approximately 550,000 distinct CDR3 sequences, about a quarter seen once. This clonotype was sampled from a human donor in good health. Some libraries in this study had Jurkat cell RNA spiked in. The sequenced material came from naive CD8+ T cells from blood, with Jurkat cell RNA spiked in. Subset in this sample: FACS-sorted CD8+CD4-CCR7+CD45RA+ naive T cells. The chain uses TRBV3-1 and TRBJ1-2; 8 positions match TRBD1. The CDR3 reads CASRPTGDLNYGYTF. The DNA for the CDR3 is TGTGCCAGCAGACCGACAGGGGACCTTAACTATGGCTACACCTTC.